Listed below are T cell receptor beta chains from one sample, sequenced in a study of vaccination and CD4 T cells after COVID-19. TCRdb independently ran MiXCR on the PCR reads; one entry per CDR3 protein. The sample includes 13,000 or so distinct CDR3 sequences, over 50% seen only once; the top ten take approximately 17%. No antigen is known for these receptors. Material: cultured CD4+ T cells from blood, obtained after SARS-CoV-2 vaccination. The receptors derive from a human donor with COVID-19. The conserved cysteine and the conserved F or W are not part of the CDR3 here.

V gene	J gene	CDR3 protein
TRBV10-3	TRBJ2-3	AISGGTASTDTQY
TRBV6-2/TRBV6-3	TRBJ1-6	ASRRGEVSSYNSPLH
TRBV20-1	TRBJ1-3	SAHPRGGSVAGNTIY
TRBV27	TRBJ2-5	ASSVQLGRRETQY
TRBV20-1	TRBJ2-6	SASTGLEIGANVLT
TRBV6-1	TRBJ1-6	ATARGQSSYNSPLH
TRBV11-3	TRBJ2-5	ASSLDRVGETQY
TRBV12-3/TRBV12-4	TRBJ1-2	ASSLGGGAGGYT
TRBV2	TRBJ1-2	ASRDDRNGYT
TRBV25-1	TRBJ2-3	ATTQKGGRMY
TRBV6-5	TRBJ2-3	ASSYKLAGRDTQY
TRBV24-1	TRBJ2-1	ATSDSGPSGHEQF
TRBV7-2	TRBJ1-2	ASRREGAGYGYT
TRBV12-3/TRBV12-4	TRBJ2-1	ASSGLAGRVNEQF
TRBV11-2	TRBJ2-5	ASSLGRQETQY
TRBV20-1	TRBJ1-2	KAEIGGYT
TRBV20-1	TRBJ1-5	SARAGTNQPQH
TRBV19	TRBJ1-2	APDGQVPYGYT
TRBV6-2/TRBV6-3	TRBJ1-5	ASSSDRVQPQH
TRBV25-1	TRBJ1-2	ASRPDIGNSYGYT
TRBV7-2	TRBJ2-5	ASQSAPPGSQY
TRBV9	TRBJ1-1	ASSVSGGHGGAF
TRBV7-8	TRBJ2-4	ASSLRHQNIQY
TRBV7-9	TRBJ2-2	ASASRGYSGTGELF
TRBV5-4	TRBJ1-1	ASSRDRGYRAF
TRBV6-2/TRBV6-3	TRBJ2-5	ASSSGLAGVETQY
TRBV6-1	TRBJ2-3	ASGDASTDTQY
TRBV24-1	TRBJ2-7	ATSDSRTSGGEQY
TRBV6-1	TRBJ2-7	ASLVPVAYEQY
TRBV12-3/TRBV12-4	TRBJ2-3	ASRELAGGPDTQY
TRBV12-3/TRBV12-4	TRBJ1-5	ASSAQGKSGQPQH
TRBV18	TRBJ2-5	ASSPSRQGLGGAQY
TRBV27	TRBJ1-6	ASRSSYNSPLH
TRBV19	TRBJ1-1	ASSIGGGTEAF
TRBV5-6	TRBJ1-2	ASRLDGNYGYT
TRBV20-1	TRBJ2-3	SAIDGGAQADTQY
TRBV11-2	TRBJ1-1	ASSDWTGGRTEAF
TRBV7-6	TRBJ2-5	ASSLGAGGQETQY
TRBV2	TRBJ1-2	ASNPAGTGGFGYGYT
TRBV7-2	TRBJ2-2	ASSLGTGYTGELF
TRBV19	TRBJ1-6	ASTDRGHPGNSPLH
TRBV19	TRBJ1-2	ASSILGSNYGYT
TRBV6-2/TRBV6-3	TRBJ1-5	ATRQGTAEVQPQH
TRBV27	TRBJ1-1	ASSPSTGGRTEAF
TRBV7-8	TRBJ2-7	ASSLGLADPYEQY
TRBV11-3	TRBJ2-3	ASSSSPMNTDTQY
TRBV11-3	TRBJ2-7	ASSFLAGGPVAYEQY
TRBV18	TRBJ1-6	ASSPDQAQASPLH
TRBV19	TRBJ2-7	ASSGQNEQY
TRBV6-2/TRBV6-3	TRBJ2-7	AAQVPGRGDEQY
TRBV9	TRBJ2-5	ASSVGGVQETQY
TRBV20-1	TRBJ1-5	SAKETGRTSNQPQH
TRBV20-1	TRBJ1-5	SAAPNRVQPQH
TRBV4-3	TRBJ1-1	ASSQGGTRAQTEAF
TRBV19	TRBJ2-2	ASGWTGDTGELF
TRBV29-1	TRBJ1-1	RGTRNTEAF
TRBV7-9	TRBJ1-5	ASSFWGIEGHSNQPQH
TRBV19	TRBJ1-5	ASSQVGVSQPQH
TRBV20-1	TRBJ2-3	SARVAGGTSGGLDTQY
TRBV10-1	TRBJ2-7	ASSRDQGYEQY